This T cell receptor (beta chain) was observed in a study of beta chain features in type 1 diabetes. Across the study: Cell yields, gender and age were similar in healthy donors and patients.

A CD45RO/CCR7/CD25/CD127/CD95/CD27 panel sorted naive, central memory, regulatory and stem cell-like memory CD4+ cells. The sequenced template was cDNA made from the entire isolated RNA. This table comes from immunoSEQ multiplex PCR, and its TCRdb copy is limited to in-frame clones, with some not included. In the table there are 350,000 to 450,000 clones, 14% of which are singletons. Material: naive CD4+ T cells from blood. The TCR sequence derives from a man aged 30 to 39 in good health.

This chain's CDR3 is CATSRDLAVQYF. In DNA form, the CDR3 reads TGTGCCACCAGCAGAGATCTGGCGGTGCAGTACTTC. The chain recombines TRBV15 with TRBJ2-7; D is ambiguous. This CDR3 has 12 residues. V was shortened by 0 bases and J by 9 bases, with 9 bases between the two germline ends. Germline V gene lookup returns CDR1 LNHNV and CDR2 YYDKDF (reference sequence).